The 30 T cell receptor beta chains listed next were all sequenced from one sample in a study of cytotoxic CD8 clonotypes in ibrutinib-treated CLL. TCRdb keeps only in-frame clones here, not all; method: immunoSEQ multiplex PCR. Of approximately 320,000 clones in the sample, 67% were seen once. This sample comprised PBMCs, obtained after 36 months of ibrutinib treatment. Receptors were obtained from a human donor with chronic lymphocytic leukemia.

The rearrangement links TRBV19 to TRBJ2-7, with D possibly being TRBD2 (5 bases). Germline CDR1 is LNHDA and CDR2 is SQIVND (reference sequence). With 4 bases removed from V and 3 bases from J, the gap between germline ends came to 10 bases. CDR3 length: 13 residues. The CDR3 DNA reads as TGTGCCAGTAGTAATGGACTGCACTACGAGCAGTACTTC. This gives the protein CASSNGLHYEQYF.

This clone was found a few times. The V gene is TRBV15, the J gene TRBJ2-7; 8 nucleotides align to TRBD1. With V trimmed by 4 bases and J by 6 bases, 8 bases remained unmatched. Germline CDR1 LNHNV, CDR2 YYDKDF (reference sequence). CDR3 size: 14 residues. CDR3 DNA: TGTGCCACCAGCAACTGGGACAGGCAAGGCGAGCAGTACTTC. Translation gives CATSNWDRQGEQYF.

The CDR3 reads CASTFTGISTDTQYF. The CDR3 coding sequence is TGTGCCAGCACCTTTACAGGGATTAGCACAGATACGCAGTATTTT. This sequence joins TRBV6-1 and TRBJ2-3; the D gene is possibly TRBD1 (6 bases). The germline gives CDR1 MNHNS, CDR2 SASEGT. The CDR3 consists of 15 residues. Trimming took off 7 bases at V and 0 bases at J, with 14 bases between the two ends.

This clone was detected a few times. V is TRBV11-1 and J is TRBJ1-2; no reliable D call. Germline CDR1 and CDR2: SGHAT and FQDESV (reference sequence). The V end was cut by 2 bases, the J end by 3 bases, with 7 bases between. This CDR3 has 13 amino acids. In DNA form, the CDR3 reads TGTGCCAGCAGCTTACGGACTCACTATGGCTACACCTTC. Residues: CASSLRTHYGYTF.

V is TRBV5-8 and J is TRBJ2-3; D is unclear. Trimming pared 2 bases from V and 3 bases from J, leaving 10 bases between. This CDR3 is built from 14 residues. Per germline, CDR1 SGHTS and CDR2 YDEGEE. The CDR3 loop is CASSFGQETDTQYF. DNA of the CDR3: TGTGCCAGCAGCTTTGGGCAGGAGACAGATACGCAGTATTTT.

DNA of the CDR3: TGTGCCAGTAGTACCGTAGCGGGCTCCTCCCAAGAGCAGTACTTC. Its translation is CASSTVAGSSQEQYF. The chain joins TRBV19 to TRBJ2-7; 7 bases are a match to TRBD2. V shed 4 bases and J 7 bases; nucleotides not matched to a gene: 13. Germline-derived CDR1 and CDR2 are LNHDA and SQIVND (reference sequence). The CDR3 consists of 15 residues.

The chain is built from TRBV29-1 and TRBJ2-7; 10 bases line up with TRBD1. The V and J ends lost 6 bases and 2 bases, in that order; junction bases with no gene match: 7. Germline CDR1 is SQVTM and CDR2 is ANQGSEA. The CDR3 length is 14 residues. The DNA for the CDR3 is TGCAGCGTCTTACCCGGGACAGGGGCCTACGAGCAGTACTTC. Protein sequence: CSVLPGTGAYEQYF.

The CDR3: CASSVGGSGSSYEQYF. DNA of the CDR3: TGTGCCAGCAGCGTAGGAGGTAGCGGGAGCTCCTACGAGCAGTACTTC. The rearrangement joins TRBV9 to TRBJ2-7; 9 bases match TRBD2. This CDR3 comprises 16 residues. Per germline, CDR1 SGDLS and CDR2 YYNGEE. V shed 0 bases, J shed 0 bases, and the junction held 4 bases outside the gene matches. Combining the CDR3 with reference TRBV9 and TRBJ2-7 gives the whole variable domain DSGVTQTPKHLITATGQRVTLRCSPRSGDLSVYWYQQSLDQGLQFLIQYYNGEERAKGNILERFSAQQFPDLHSELNLSSLELGDSALYFCASSVGGSGSSYEQYFGPGTRLTVT.

V gene TRBV5-1 combines with J gene TRBJ2-7, with D possibly TRBD1 on 6 matching bases. V gave up 0 bases and J gave up 2 bases, with 15 bases separating them. Germline values: CDR1 SGHRS, CDR2 YFSETQ. This CDR3 has 16 amino acids. CDR3 region: CASSLAPYRAAYEQYF. Here the CDR3 DNA reads TGCGCCAGCAGCTTGGCCCCTTACAGGGCTGCCTACGAGCAGTACTTC.

The V and J genes are TRBV4-1 and TRBJ2-7; TRBD1 might be the D (7 bases). V was trimmed by 3 bases and J by 3 bases, leaving 18 bases between them. Germline CDR1 is MGHRA and CDR2 is YSYEKL. The CDR3 sequence is 16 residues long. As DNA, the CDR3 is TGCGCCAGCAGCCACCCAGGGGGGACTGCAGTCTACGAGCAGTACTTC. It translates to CASSHPGGTAVYEQYF.

The V call is TRBV19, the J call TRBJ2-3; TRBD2 matches at 9 bases. V lost 3 bases, J lost 4 bases, and 5 bases stayed unmatched. This CDR3 has 15 amino acids. The V gene's germline CDR1 is LNHDA and CDR2 SQIVND (reference sequence). The DNA for the CDR3 is TGTGCCAGTAGTATTAGCGGGAGTTCACCAGATACGCAGTATTTT. Protein: CASSISGSSPDTQYF.

This rearrangement joins TRBV6-4 to TRBJ1-5, with 8 bases aligning to TRBD1. The CDR3 has 14 amino acids. CDR1 and CDR2 from the germline V gene are MRHNA and SNTAGT. Unmatched junction bases numbered 4, after V lost 6 bases and J lost 3 bases. CDR3 in amino acids: CASSGQGINQPQHF. CDR3 in DNA: TGTGCCAGCAGCGGACAGGGAATCAATCAGCCCCAGCATTTT.

V usage is TRBV19 and J usage is TRBJ1-3, with 9 bases lining up with TRBD1. CDR3 length equals 15 residues. The J segment lost 3 bases and the V segment lost 6 bases, leaving 6 bases of the junction unmatched. Germline CDR1 and CDR2: LNHDA and SQIVND (reference sequence). The CDR3 sequence: CASRRQGEVGNTIYF. Written as DNA, the CDR3 is TGTGCCAGTAGACGACAGGGGGAAGTTGGAAACACCATATATTTT.

The chain joins TRBV9 to TRBJ2-5; 15 bases fit TRBD2. The CDR3 has 18 residues. The trim removed 4 bases at V and 1 base at J, leaving 8 bases unmatched. CDR1 is SGDLS and CDR2 is YYNGEE in the germline V gene. CDR3 amino acids: CASSTGTSGGNSQETQYF. CDR3 sequence (DNA): TGTGCCAGCAGCACCGGGACTAGCGGGGGGAACTCCCAAGAGACCCAGTACTTC.

This clone occurred a few times. CDR3 region: CASSWGPSVGGYTF. The CDR3 region has the DNA TGCGCCAGCAGCTGGGGACCCTCCGTCGGGGGCTACACCTTC. The chain is built from TRBV5-1 and TRBJ1-2, with D perhaps TRBD1 (5 bases). The CDR3 contains 14 residues. Germline V gene lookup returns CDR1 SGHRS and CDR2 YFSETQ. Trimming cost V 3 bases and J 8 bases, with 17 bases left between them. Drawing the rest from reference TRBV5-1 and TRBJ1-2, the complete variable domain is KAGVTQTPRYLIKTRGQQVTLSCSPISGHRSVSWYQQTPGQGLQFLFEYFSETQRNKGNFPGRFSGRQFSNSRSEMNVSTLELGDSALYLCASSWGPSVGGYTFGSGTRLTVV.

V is TRBV5-6 and J is TRBJ1-4, with a weak D call TRBD1 (6 bases). With 4 bases removed from V and 4 bases from J, the gap between germline ends came to 14 bases. From germline, CDR1 is SGHDT and CDR2 YYEEEE. The CDR3 extends over 15 amino acids. The CDR3, as DNA: TGTGCCAGCAGCACCACAGGGCCCTTTAATGAAAAACTGTTTTTT. Translated: CASSTTGPFNEKLFF.

The table lists this clone with many counts. This sequence joins TRBV4-1 and TRBJ2-3; D unresolved. Trimming took off 7 bases at V and 2 bases at J, with 13 bases between the two ends. Germline-derived CDR1 and CDR2 are MGHRA and YSYEKL. CDR3 length equals 14 residues. This CDR3 reads CASTGNILTDTQYF. CDR3 coding DNA: TGCGCCAGCACTGGCAATATCCTCACAGATACGCAGTATTTT.

The J gene is TRBJ2-1, the V gene TRBV14; D unresolved. V was trimmed by 1 base and J by 6 bases, leaving 7 bases between them. There are 13 residues in the CDR3. Germline V CDR1 and CDR2: SGHDN, FVKESK. CDR3: CASSQGTFNEQFF. The CDR3 DNA sequence: TGTGCCAGCAGCCAAGGGACCTTCAATGAGCAGTTCTTC.

This chain joins TRBV4-1 and TRBJ2-3; 8 nucleotides agree with TRBD2. The CDR3 contains 17 residues. With 0 bases clipped from V and 1 base from J, the junction kept 6 bases outside the gene matches. Looked up from germline, CDR1 is MGHRA and CDR2 is YSYEKL. The CDR3 loop is CASSQDLAGRRTDTQYF. In nucleotides, the CDR3 is TGCGCCAGCAGCCAAGATCTAGCGGGTCGGCGCACAGATACGCAGTATTTT.

This clone was counted only a few times. The chain is built from TRBV19 and TRBJ2-2; D uncertain. The length of the CDR3 is 14 residues. Per the germline V gene, CDR1 is LNHDA and CDR2 is SQIVND (reference sequence). V dropped 4 bases and J dropped 1 base, with 7 bases sitting between them. CDR3 in amino acids: CASSKDGNTGELFF. CDR3 coding DNA: TGTGCCAGTAGTAAAGACGGGAACACCGGGGAGCTGTTTTTT.

The chain joins TRBV7-9 to TRBJ2-2; D ambiguous. V lost 6 bases and J lost 0, with 2 bases in between. Germline CDR1 reads SEHNR; CDR2 reads FQNEAQ (reference sequence). The length of the CDR3 is 12 residues. CDR3 nucleotides: TGTGCCAGCAGACCGAACACCGGGGAGCTGTTTTTT. Its translation: CASRPNTGELFF.

The chain combines TRBV7-7 with TRBJ2-5, with 7 bases lining up with TRBD1. Losses at the gene ends were 5 bases for V and 5 bases for J; bases not matched to a gene: 2. Germline CDR1 SSHAT, CDR2 FNYEAQ (reference sequence). The CDR3 sequence is 12 residues long. CDR3 nucleotides: TGTGCCAGCAGCCGGGACAGCGAGACCCAGTACTTC. Protein product: CASSRDSETQYF.

This clone showed up just a few times. This chain links TRBV4-1 with TRBJ1-3, with D uncertain. Looked up from germline, CDR1 is MGHRA and CDR2 is YSYEKL. V lost 1 base and J 0 bases, leaving 10 bases between the germline ends. This CDR3 is built from 16 residues. In nucleotides, the CDR3 is TGCGCCAGCAGCCAAGTTTTGGCCAACTCTGGAAACACCATATATTTT. It is translated as CASSQVLANSGNTIYF.

The V and J genes are TRBV11-2 and TRBJ1-2; weak D call: TRBD1 (5 bases). This CDR3 has 12 amino acids. The germline V and J ends were trimmed by 1 base and 8 bases, with 8 bases remaining between them. Germline-derived CDR1 and CDR2 are SGHAT and FQNNGV. CDR3 loop: CASSLVGVGYTF. The CDR3 region has the DNA TGTGCCAGCAGCTTAGTAGGGGTCGGCTACACCTTC.

The V call is TRBV6-6, the J call TRBJ1-2; TRBD1 might be the D (5 bases). Between the trimmed V and J ends, which lost 9 bases and 3 bases, there was a span of 11 bases. CDR3 length: 12 residues. Per the germline V gene, CDR1 is MNHNY and CDR2 is SVGAGI (reference sequence). The CDR3 region has the DNA TGTGCCAGTTCGACAGCCGACTATGGCTACACCTTC. It translates to CASSTADYGYTF.

The chain couples TRBV7-7 to TRBJ2-3, with D tentatively TRBD1 (6 bases). The CDR3 has 13 residues. Germline V gene lookup returns CDR1 SSHAT and CDR2 FNYEAQ (reference sequence). The ends were cut back, 5 bases at V and 3 bases at J, with 9 bases in the middle. In DNA, the CDR3 is TGTGCCAGCAGCATACAGGGTACAGATACGCAGTATTTT. This encodes CASSIQGTDTQYF.

This chain uses TRBV4-1 with TRBJ1-2, with unresolved D. Deletions cut 1 base from V and 4 bases from J, with 13 bases between. The CDR3 runs to 15 residues. CDR1 and CDR2 from the germline V gene are MGHRA and YSYEKL. CDR3 amino acids: CASSQVGSLGYGYTF. CDR3 nucleotides: TGCGCCAGCAGCCAAGTAGGAAGCTTGGGCTATGGCTACACCTTC.

The chain links TRBV7-2 to TRBJ2-3, with D possibly matching TRBD1 (5 bases). The CDR3 is 13 residues long. CDR1 is SGHTA, CDR2 FQGNSA, per germline. V dropped 5 bases and J dropped 2 bases, with 8 bases sitting between them. The DNA of the CDR3 is TGTGCCAGCAGCCCCGGACACACAGATACGCAGTATTTT. This translates into CASSPGHTDTQYF.

V and J are TRBV27 and TRBJ2-7; D is unresolved. Germline V lookup: CDR1 MNHEY, CDR2 SMNVEV (reference sequence). Trimming took off 5 bases at V and 3 bases at J, with 8 bases between the two ends. The CDR3 extends over 12 amino acids. The chain's CDR3 is CASSPGSYEQYF. As DNA, the CDR3 is TGTGCCAGCAGTCCCGGTAGCTACGAGCAGTACTTC.

The chain carries TRBV7-2 and TRBJ2-7, with D perhaps matching TRBD1 (5 bases). CDR1 is SGHTA and CDR2 is FQGNSA in the germline V gene. The V gene lost 1 base and the J gene lost 5 bases, with 15 bases spanning the gap. This CDR3 has 15 residues. The CDR3 region is CASSLGGGSFHEQYF. Written as DNA, the CDR3 is TGTGCCAGCAGCTTAGGGGGCGGCTCTTTCCACGAGCAGTACTTC.